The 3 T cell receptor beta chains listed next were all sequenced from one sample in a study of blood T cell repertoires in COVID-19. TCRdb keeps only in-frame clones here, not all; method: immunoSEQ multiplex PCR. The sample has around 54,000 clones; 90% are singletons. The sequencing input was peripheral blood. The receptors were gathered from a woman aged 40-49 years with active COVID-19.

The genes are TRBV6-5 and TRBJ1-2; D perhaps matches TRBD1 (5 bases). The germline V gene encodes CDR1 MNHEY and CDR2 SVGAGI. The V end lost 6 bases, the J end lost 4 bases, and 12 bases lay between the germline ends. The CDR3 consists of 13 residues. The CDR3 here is CASSLDTTYGYTF. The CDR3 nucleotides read TGTGCCAGCAGCCTGGACACCACCTATGGCTACACCTTC.

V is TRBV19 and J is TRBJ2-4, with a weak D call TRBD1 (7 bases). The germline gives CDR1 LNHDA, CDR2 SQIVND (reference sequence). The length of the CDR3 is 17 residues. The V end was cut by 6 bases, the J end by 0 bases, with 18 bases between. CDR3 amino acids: CASRNSGGPLAKNIQYF. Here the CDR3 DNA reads TGTGCCAGTAGAAATTCAGGGGGGCCACTAGCCAAAAACATTCAGTACTTC.

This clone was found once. The CDR3 coding sequence is TGTGCCAGCAGACCCGGGTCGAACACCGGGGAGCTGTTTTTT. This encodes CASRPGSNTGELFF. V usage is TRBV9 and J usage is TRBJ2-2, with D unclear. CDR1 is SGDLS, CDR2 YYNGEE, per germline. Trimming cost V 5 bases and J 0 bases, with 8 bases left between them. The CDR3 spans 14 residues.